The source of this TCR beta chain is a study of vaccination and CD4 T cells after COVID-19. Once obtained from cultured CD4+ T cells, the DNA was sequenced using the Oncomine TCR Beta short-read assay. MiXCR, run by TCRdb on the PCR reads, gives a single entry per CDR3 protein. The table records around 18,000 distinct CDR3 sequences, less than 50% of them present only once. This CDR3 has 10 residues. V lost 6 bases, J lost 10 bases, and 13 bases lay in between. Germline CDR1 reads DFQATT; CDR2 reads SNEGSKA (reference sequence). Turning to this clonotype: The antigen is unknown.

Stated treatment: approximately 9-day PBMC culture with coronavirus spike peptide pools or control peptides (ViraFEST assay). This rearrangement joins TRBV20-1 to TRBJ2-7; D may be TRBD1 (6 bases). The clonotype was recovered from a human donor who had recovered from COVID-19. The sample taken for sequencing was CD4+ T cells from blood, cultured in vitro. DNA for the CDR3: TGCAGTGCACGACAGGCTCTCCAGTACTTC. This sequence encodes CSARQALQYF.